Listed below are T cell receptor beta chains from one sample, sequenced in a study of CD8+CD57+ T cells in acquired aplastic anemia. TCRdb redid the calling of the reads with MiXCR, one entry per CDR3 protein. The table has some 200,000 distinct CDR3 sequences, less than 75% seen once; the top ten hold roughly 62%. The sample was sorted CD4+, CD8+, or CD8+CD57+ T cells (not recorded which) from PBMCs. These receptors came from a human donor with aplastic anemia. Each CDR3 is given with its conserved first and last residue. Each record gives: CDR3 DNA, CDR3 protein, clone size, J gene, V gene, D gene. A D gene is named only where the DNA matches it firmly. Part of the rows lack a size; the others show once, few, many or a class for expanded clones.

CDR3 DNA: TGTGCTAGTAAGGCGGACAGGGAATGGATGGGAACTGAAGCTTTCTTT; CDR3 protein: CASKADREWMGTEAFF; clone size: many; J gene: TRBJ1-1; V gene: TRBV12-5; D gene: TRBD1
CDR3 DNA: TGCAGCGGGAGGACTAGCGGGGGCGATGAGCAGTTCTTC; CDR3 protein: CSGRTSGGDEQFF; clone size: -; J gene: TRBJ2-1; V gene: TRBV29-1; D gene: TRBD2
CDR3 DNA: TGCAGCGTTAACGGACAGAGACTCTACGAGCAGTACTTC; CDR3 protein: CSVNGQRLYEQYF; clone size: -; J gene: TRBJ2-7; V gene: TRBV29-1; D gene: -
CDR3 DNA: TGTGCCACCAGTGACGGATTGGACACTGAAGCTTTCTTT; CDR3 protein: CATSDGLDTEAFF; clone size: -; J gene: TRBJ1-1; V gene: TRBV24-1; D gene: -
CDR3 DNA: TGTGCCAGCAGCCTCCTTGGGGGGGGACAGGGGGCGCAGACTGGGGCCAACGTCCTGACTTTC; CDR3 protein: CASSLLGGGQGAQTGANVLTF; clone size: -; J gene: TRBJ2-6; V gene: TRBV7-6; D gene: TRBD1
CDR3 DNA: TGCAGTGCTAGGGGACAGGGAATGAAAACTGAAGCTTTCTTT; CDR3 protein: CSARGQGMKTEAFF; clone size: -; J gene: TRBJ1-1; V gene: TRBV20-1; D gene: TRBD1
CDR3 DNA: TGTGCCAGTAGTCAAGACAGGGGAGTCTCCTACGAGCAGTACTTC; CDR3 protein: CASSQDRGVSYEQYF; clone size: many; J gene: TRBJ2-7; V gene: TRBV19; D gene: TRBD1
CDR3 DNA: TGCAGCGTGGCCGGGACTAGCGGGAGTGGCTACGAGCAGTACTTC; CDR3 protein: CSVAGTSGSGYEQYF; clone size: -; J gene: TRBJ2-7; V gene: TRBV29-1; D gene: TRBD2
CDR3 DNA: TGCAGTGCTCCCCCCCGGGACATGGTTTCCAGCGAGCAGTACTTC; CDR3 protein: CSAPPRDMVSSEQYF; clone size: few; J gene: TRBJ2-7; V gene: TRBV20-1; D gene: -
CDR3 DNA: TGCGCCAGCAGGGGGACAATACTAGACTATGGCTACACCTTC; CDR3 protein: CASRGTILDYGYTF; clone size: -; J gene: TRBJ1-2; V gene: TRBV10-1; D gene: -
CDR3 DNA: TGTGCCACCAGCAGCTTAGGCTGGGACAGACCCAATGAGCAGTTCTTC; CDR3 protein: CATSSLGWDRPNEQFF; clone size: few; J gene: TRBJ2-1; V gene: TRBV15; D gene: TRBD1
CDR3 DNA: TGTGCCAGCAGCCCGGGGGGCCGGAACACCGGGGAGCTGTTTTTT; CDR3 protein: CASSPGGRNTGELFF; clone size: -; J gene: TRBJ2-2; V gene: TRBV7-8; D gene: -
CDR3 DNA: TGTGCCAGCAGCTTCGACCTGAACACTGAAGCTTTCTTT; CDR3 protein: CASSFDLNTEAFF; clone size: -; J gene: TRBJ1-1; V gene: TRBV5-4; D gene: -
CDR3 DNA: TGTGCCAGCAGCGGGGCGGACAGGGGGAGTGGAAAACTGTTTTTT; CDR3 protein: CASSGADRGSGKLFF; clone size: -; J gene: TRBJ1-4; V gene: TRBV2; D gene: TRBD1
CDR3 DNA: TGTGCCATCAGTGTTTCAGATACGCAGTATTTT; CDR3 protein: CAISVSDTQYF; clone size: -; J gene: TRBJ2-3; V gene: TRBV10-3; D gene: -
CDR3 DNA: TGTGCCATCAGTAGTGAAGAGGCTAGCGGGATGATAGAGCAGTTCTTC; CDR3 protein: CAISSEEASGMIEQFF; clone size: -; J gene: TRBJ2-1; V gene: TRBV10-3; D gene: TRBD2
CDR3 DNA: TGTGCCATCAGTGAGGGACAGGGGTATGGCTACACCTTC; CDR3 protein: CAISEGQGYGYTF; clone size: -; J gene: TRBJ1-2; V gene: TRBV10-3; D gene: TRBD1
CDR3 DNA: TGTGCCAGCAGTGACTCAGCAGGGGGCAGCTATGGCTACACCTTC; CDR3 protein: CASSDSAGGSYGYTF; clone size: many; J gene: TRBJ1-2; V gene: TRBV6-4; D gene: TRBD1
CDR3 DNA: TGTGCCAGCAGCCAAGGGCGGGGGCCCACAGATACGCAGTATTTT; CDR3 protein: CASSQGRGPTDTQYF; clone size: -; J gene: TRBJ2-3; V gene: TRBV2; D gene: -
CDR3 DNA: TGTGCCAGCAGCCACTACAGGACCTACGAGCAGTACTTC; CDR3 protein: CASSHYRTYEQYF; clone size: -; J gene: TRBJ2-7; V gene: TRBV14; D gene: -
CDR3 DNA: TGTGCCAGCAGCCAAGATTGGCAGGGATATATCAATGAGCAGTTCTTC; CDR3 protein: CASSQDWQGYINEQFF; clone size: -; J gene: TRBJ2-1; V gene: TRBV7-9; D gene: -
CDR3 DNA: TGCGCCAGCAGTGGACTAGCGGGGTACAATGAGCAGTTCTTC; CDR3 protein: CASSGLAGYNEQFF; clone size: -; J gene: TRBJ2-1; V gene: TRBV10-2; D gene: TRBD2
CDR3 DNA: TGCAGTGCTAGGGGGAGGGGGGGCACAGATACGCAGTATTTT; CDR3 protein: CSARGRGGTDTQYF; clone size: -; J gene: TRBJ2-3; V gene: TRBV20-1; D gene: -
CDR3 DNA: TGCAGCGTTGAAGCCGCCTCGGACAGCTACGACATGAACACTGAAGCTTTCTTT; CDR3 protein: CSVEAASDSYDMNTEAFF; clone size: once; J gene: TRBJ1-1; V gene: TRBV29-1; D gene: -
CDR3 DNA: TGCAGTGCGAGGAGGGAGTCTCAGCCCCAGCATTTT; CDR3 protein: CSARRESQPQHF; clone size: once; J gene: TRBJ1-5; V gene: TRBV20-1; D gene: -